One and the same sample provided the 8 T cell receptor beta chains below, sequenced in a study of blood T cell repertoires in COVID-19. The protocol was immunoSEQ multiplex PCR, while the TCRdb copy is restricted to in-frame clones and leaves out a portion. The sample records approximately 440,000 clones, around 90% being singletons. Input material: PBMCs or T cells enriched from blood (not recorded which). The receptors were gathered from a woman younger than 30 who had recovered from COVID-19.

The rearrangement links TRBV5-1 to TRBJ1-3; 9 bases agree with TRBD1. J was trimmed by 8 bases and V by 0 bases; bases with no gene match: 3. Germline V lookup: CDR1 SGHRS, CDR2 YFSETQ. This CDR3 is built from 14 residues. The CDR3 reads CASSLATGGDTIYF. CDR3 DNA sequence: TGCGCCAGCAGCTTGGCGACAGGGGGGGACACCATATATTTT.

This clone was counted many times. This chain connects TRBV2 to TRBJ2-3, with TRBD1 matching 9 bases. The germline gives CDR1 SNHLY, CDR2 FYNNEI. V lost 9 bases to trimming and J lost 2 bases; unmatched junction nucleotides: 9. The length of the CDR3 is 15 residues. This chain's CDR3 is CASGRGQGYTDTQYF. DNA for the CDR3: TGTGCCAGTGGGAGGGGACAGGGATACACAGATACGCAGTATTTT.

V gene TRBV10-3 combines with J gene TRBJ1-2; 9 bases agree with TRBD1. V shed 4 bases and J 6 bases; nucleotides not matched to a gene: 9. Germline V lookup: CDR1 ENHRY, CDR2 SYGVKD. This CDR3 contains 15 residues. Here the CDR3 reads CAISASGQGIDGYTF. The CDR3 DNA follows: TGTGCCATCAGTGCGTCGGGACAGGGAATAGATGGCTACACCTTC.

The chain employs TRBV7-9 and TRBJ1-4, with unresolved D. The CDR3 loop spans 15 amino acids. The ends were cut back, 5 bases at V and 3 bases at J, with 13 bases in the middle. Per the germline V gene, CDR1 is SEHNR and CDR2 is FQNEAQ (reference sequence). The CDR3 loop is CASSPPAQANEKLFF. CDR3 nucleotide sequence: TGTGCCAGCAGCCCGCCGGCCCAGGCTAATGAAAAACTGTTTTTT.

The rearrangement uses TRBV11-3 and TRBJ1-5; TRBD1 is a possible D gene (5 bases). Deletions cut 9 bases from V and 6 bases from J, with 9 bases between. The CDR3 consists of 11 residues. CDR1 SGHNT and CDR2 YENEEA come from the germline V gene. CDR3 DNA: TGTGCCAGAACAGGTTTTCAGCCCCAGCATTTT. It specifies CARTGFQPQHF.

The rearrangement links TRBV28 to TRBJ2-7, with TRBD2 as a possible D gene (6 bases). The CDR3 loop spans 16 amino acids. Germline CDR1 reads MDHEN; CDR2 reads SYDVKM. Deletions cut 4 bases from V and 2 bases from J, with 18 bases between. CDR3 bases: TGTGCCAGCAGTTGGGGACTGGGTGGGATCACCTACGAGCAGTACTTC. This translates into CASSWGLGGITYEQYF. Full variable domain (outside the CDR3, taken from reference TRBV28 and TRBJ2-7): DVKVTQSSRYLVKRTGEKVFLECVQDMDHENMFWYRQDPGLGLRLIYFSYDVKMKEKGDIPEGYSVSREKKERFSLILESASTNQTSMYLCASSWGLGGITYEQYFGPGTRLTVT.

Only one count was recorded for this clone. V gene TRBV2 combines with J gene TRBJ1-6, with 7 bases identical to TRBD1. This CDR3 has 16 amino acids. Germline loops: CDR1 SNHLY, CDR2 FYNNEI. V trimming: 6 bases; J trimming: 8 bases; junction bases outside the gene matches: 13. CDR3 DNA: TGTGCCAGCAGCACCGGGGAGACAGGGTGGGATTCACCCCTCCACTTT. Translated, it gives CASSTGETGWDSPLHF.

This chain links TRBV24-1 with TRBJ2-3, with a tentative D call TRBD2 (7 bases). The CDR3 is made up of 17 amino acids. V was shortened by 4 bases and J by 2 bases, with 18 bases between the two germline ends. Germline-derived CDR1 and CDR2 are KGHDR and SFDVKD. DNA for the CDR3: TGTGCCACCAGTGACGCATCCGGGGAGGGGGACACAGATACGCAGTATTTT. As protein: CATSDASGEGDTDTQYF.